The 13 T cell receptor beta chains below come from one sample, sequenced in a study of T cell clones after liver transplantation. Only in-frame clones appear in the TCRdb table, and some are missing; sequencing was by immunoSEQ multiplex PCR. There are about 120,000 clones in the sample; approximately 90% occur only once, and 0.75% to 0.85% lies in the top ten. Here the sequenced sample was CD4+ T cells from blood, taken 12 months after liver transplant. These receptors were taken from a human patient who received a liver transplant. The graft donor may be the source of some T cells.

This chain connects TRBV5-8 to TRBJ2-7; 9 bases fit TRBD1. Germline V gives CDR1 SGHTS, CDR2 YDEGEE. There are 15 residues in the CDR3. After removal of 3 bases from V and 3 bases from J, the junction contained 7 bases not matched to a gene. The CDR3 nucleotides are TGTGCCAGCAGCTCAACACCGGGACAGGGCTACGAGCAGTACTTC. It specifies CASSSTPGQGYEQYF.

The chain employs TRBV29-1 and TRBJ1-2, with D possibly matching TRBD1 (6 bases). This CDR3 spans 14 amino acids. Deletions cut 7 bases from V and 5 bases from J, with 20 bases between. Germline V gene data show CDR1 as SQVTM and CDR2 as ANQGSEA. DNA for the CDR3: TGCAGCGCCGTGCCGGACAGCCAAGTTTATGGCTACACCTTC. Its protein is CSAVPDSQVYGYTF.

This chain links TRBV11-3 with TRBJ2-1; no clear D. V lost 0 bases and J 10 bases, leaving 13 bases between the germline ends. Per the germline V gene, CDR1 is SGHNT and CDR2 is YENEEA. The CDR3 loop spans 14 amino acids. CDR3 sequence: CASSLDPTSREQFF. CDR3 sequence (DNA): TGTGCCAGCAGCTTAGATCCTACGTCCCGGGAGCAGTTCTTC.

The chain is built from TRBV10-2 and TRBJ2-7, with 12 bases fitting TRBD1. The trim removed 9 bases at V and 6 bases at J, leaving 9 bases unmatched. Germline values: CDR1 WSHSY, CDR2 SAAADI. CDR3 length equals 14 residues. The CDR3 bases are TGCGCCAGTAAAATGGGACAGGGGGCTATCGAGCAGTACTTC. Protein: CASKMGQGAIEQYF.

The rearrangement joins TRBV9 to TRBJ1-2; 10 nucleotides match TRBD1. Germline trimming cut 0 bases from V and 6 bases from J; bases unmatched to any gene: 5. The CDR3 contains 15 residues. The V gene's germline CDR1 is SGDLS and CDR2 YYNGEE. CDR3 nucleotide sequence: TGTGCCAGCAGCGTAGCTTCGGGACAGGGGCATGGCTACACCTTC. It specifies CASSVASGQGHGYTF.

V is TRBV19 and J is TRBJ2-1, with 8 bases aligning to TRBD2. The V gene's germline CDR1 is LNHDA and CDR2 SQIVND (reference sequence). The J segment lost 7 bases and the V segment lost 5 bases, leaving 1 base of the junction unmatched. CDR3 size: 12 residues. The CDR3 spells CASSGLANEQFF. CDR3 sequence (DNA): TGTGCCAGTAGTGGACTAGCAAATGAGCAGTTCTTC. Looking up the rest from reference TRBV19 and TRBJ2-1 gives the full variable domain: DGGITQSPKYLFRKEGQNVTLSCEQNLNHDAMYWYRQDPGQGLRLIYYSQIVNDFQKGDIAEGYSVSREKKESFPLTVTSAQKNPTAFYLCASSGLANEQFFGPGTRLTVL.

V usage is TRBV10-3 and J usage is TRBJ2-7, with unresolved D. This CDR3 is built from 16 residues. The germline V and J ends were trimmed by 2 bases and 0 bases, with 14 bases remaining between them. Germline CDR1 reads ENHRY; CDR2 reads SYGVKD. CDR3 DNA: TGTGCCATCAGTGAGGAAGGGTACCCAATCTCCTACGAGCAGTACTTC. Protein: CAISEEGYPISYEQYF.

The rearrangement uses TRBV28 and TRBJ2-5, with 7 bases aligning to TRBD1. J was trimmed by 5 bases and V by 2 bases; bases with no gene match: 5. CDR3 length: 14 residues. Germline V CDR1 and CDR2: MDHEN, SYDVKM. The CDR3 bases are TGTGCCAGCAGTTTAGACAGGGTGGTGGAGACCCAGTACTTC. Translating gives CASSLDRVVETQYF.

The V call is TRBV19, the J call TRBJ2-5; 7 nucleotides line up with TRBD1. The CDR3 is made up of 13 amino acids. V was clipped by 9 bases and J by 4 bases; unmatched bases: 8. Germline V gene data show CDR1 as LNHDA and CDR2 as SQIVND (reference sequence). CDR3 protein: CASSTGVRETQYF. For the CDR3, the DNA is TGTGCCAGCTCTACAGGGGTACGAGAGACCCAGTACTTC.

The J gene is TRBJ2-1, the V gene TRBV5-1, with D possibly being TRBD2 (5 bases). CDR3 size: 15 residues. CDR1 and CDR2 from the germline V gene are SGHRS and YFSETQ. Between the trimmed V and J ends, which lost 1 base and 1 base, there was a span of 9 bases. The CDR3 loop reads CASSLKRRSYNEQFF. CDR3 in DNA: TGCGCCAGCAGCTTGAAGCGGAGATCCTACAATGAGCAGTTCTTC. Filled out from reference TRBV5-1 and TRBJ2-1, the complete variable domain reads KAGVTQTPRYLIKTRGQQVTLSCSPISGHRSVSWYQQTPGQGLQFLFEYFSETQRNKGNFPGRFSGRQFSNSRSEMNVSTLELGDSALYLCASSLKRRSYNEQFFGPGTRLTVL.

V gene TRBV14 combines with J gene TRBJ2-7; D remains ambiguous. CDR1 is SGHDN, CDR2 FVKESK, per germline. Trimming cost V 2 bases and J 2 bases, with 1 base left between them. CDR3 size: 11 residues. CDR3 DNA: TGTGCCAGCAGCCAAACCTACGAGCAGTACTTC. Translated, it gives CASSQTYEQYF.

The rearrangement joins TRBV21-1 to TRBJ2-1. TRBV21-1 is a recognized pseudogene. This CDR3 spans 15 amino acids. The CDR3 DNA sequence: TGTGCCAGCAGCAAACAGTTCGGCTCGCCGAATGAGCAGTTCTTC. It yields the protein CASSKQFGSPNEQFF.

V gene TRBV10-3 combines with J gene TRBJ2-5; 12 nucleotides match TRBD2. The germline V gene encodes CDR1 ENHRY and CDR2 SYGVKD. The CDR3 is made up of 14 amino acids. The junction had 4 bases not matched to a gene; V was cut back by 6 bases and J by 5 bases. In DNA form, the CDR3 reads TGTGCCATCAGCCCCGGGACTAGCGGGGAGACCCAGTACTTC. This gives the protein CAISPGTSGETQYF.